This T cell receptor (beta chain) was captured by sequencing in a study of shared clonotypes between healthy human individuals. Points from the study as a whole: Researchers sampled blood only, noting tissue repertoires likely differ.

This clone appeared once. The antigen remains undetermined. In the same sample, other DNA sequences code for this CDR3. Looked up from germline, CDR1 is KGHSH and CDR2 is LQKENI. The ends lost 1 base at V and 2 bases at J; junction bases unmatched: 2. The CDR3 is 16 amino acids. Several immunoSEQ 96-well plates shared each subset's DNA, each plate a replicate. Generated by immunoSEQ multiplex PCR, the TCRdb table keeps only in-frame clones and is missing some. The profile covers 550,000 to 600,000 clones, with around 81% appearing a single time and around 12% taken by the ten largest. The chain links TRBV18 to TRBJ2-2, with 9 bases identical to TRBD1. Sequenced input: PBMCs. The sequence was obtained from a middle-aged woman in good health. Some clones in this sample may be carry-over from other donors' samples. CDR3 residues: CASSPQGQGNTGELFF. In nucleotides, the CDR3 is TGTGCCAGCTCACCACAGGGACAGGGTAACACCGGGGAGCTGTTTTTT.